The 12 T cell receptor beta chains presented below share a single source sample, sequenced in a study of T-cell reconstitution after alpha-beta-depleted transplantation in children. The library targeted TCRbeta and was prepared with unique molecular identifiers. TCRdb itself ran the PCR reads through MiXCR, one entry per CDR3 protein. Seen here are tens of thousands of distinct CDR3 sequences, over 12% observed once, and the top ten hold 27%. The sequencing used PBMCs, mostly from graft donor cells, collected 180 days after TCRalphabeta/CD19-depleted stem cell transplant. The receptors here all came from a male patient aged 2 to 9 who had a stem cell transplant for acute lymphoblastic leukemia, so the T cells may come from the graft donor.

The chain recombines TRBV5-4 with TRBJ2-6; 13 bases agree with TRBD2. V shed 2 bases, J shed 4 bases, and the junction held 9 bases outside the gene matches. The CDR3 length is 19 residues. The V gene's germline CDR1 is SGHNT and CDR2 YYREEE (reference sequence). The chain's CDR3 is CASSFPLAGGPNGANVLTF. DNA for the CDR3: TGTGCCAGCAGCTTTCCACTAGCGGGAGGGCCAAACGGGGCCAACGTCCTGACTTTC.

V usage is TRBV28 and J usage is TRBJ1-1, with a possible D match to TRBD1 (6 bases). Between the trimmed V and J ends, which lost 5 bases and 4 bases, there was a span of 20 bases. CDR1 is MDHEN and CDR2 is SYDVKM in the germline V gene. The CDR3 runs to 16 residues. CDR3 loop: CASSPALGGSGTEAFF. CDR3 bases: TGTGCCAGCAGTCCCGCCCTCGGGGGCTCCGGCACTGAAGCTTTCTTT.

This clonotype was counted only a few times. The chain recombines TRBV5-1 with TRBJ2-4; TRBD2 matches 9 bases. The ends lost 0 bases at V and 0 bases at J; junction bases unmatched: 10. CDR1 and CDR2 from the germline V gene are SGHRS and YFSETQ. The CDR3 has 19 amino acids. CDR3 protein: CASSLAFGGGALAKNIQYF. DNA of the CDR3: TGCGCCAGCAGCTTGGCCTTTGGCGGGGGGGCTTTAGCCAAAAACATTCAGTACTTC.

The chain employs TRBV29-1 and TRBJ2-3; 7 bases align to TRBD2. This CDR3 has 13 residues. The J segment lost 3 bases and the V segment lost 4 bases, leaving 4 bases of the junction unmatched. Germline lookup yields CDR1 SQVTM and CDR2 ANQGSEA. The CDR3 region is CSVASGVTDTQYF. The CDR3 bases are TGCAGCGTTGCCAGCGGGGTTACAGATACGCAGTATTTT.

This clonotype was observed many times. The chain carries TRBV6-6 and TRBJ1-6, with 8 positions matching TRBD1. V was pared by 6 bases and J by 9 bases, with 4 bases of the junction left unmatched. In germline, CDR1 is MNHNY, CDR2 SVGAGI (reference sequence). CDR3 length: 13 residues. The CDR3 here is CASRGQGASPLHF. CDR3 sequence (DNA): TGTGCCAGCAGAGGACAGGGAGCTTCACCCCTCCACTTT.

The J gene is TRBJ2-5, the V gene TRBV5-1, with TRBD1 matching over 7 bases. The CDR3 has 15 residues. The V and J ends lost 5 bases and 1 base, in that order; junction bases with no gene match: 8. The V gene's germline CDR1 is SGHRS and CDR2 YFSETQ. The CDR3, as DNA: TGCGCCAGCAGTTTCCGGGACAGACTCCAAGAGACCCAGTACTTC. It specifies CASSFRDRLQETQYF. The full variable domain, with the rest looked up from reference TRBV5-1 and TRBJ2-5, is KAGVTQTPRYLIKTRGQQVTLSCSPISGHRSVSWYQQTPGQGLQFLFEYFSETQRNKGNFPGRFSGRQFSNSRSEMNVSTLELGDSALYLCASSFRDRLQETQYFGPGTRLLVL.

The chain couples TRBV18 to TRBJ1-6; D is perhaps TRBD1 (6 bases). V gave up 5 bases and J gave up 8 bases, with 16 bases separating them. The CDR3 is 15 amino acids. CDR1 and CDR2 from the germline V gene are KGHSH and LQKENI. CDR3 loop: CASSSSDRCHSPLHF. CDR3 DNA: TGTGCCAGCTCATCTTCTGACAGGTGCCATTCACCCCTCCACTTT.

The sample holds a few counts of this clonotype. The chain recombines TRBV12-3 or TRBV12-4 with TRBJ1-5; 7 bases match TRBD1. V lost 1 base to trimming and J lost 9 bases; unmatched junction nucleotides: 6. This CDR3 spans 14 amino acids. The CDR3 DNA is TGTGCCAGCAGTTTAGATGGACAGGCCGGGCCCCAGCATTTT. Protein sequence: CASSLDGQAGPQHF.

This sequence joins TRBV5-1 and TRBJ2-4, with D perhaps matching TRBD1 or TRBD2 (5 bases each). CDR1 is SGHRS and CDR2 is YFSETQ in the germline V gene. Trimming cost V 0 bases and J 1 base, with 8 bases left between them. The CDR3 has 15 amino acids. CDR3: CASSLVGTAKNIQYF. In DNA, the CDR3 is TGCGCCAGCAGCTTGGTCGGGACGGCCAAAAACATTCAGTACTTC.

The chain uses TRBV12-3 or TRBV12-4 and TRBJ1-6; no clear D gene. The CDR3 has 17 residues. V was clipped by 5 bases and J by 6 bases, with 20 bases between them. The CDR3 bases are TGTGCCAGCAGTACCCGGTTTCCGGCGATTCTTAATTCACCCCTCCACTTT. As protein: CASSTRFPAILNSPLHF.

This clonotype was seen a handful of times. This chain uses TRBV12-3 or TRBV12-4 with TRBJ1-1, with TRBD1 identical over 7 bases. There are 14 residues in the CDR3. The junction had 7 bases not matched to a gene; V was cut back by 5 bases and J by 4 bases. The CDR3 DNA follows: TGTGCCAGCAGTAGTTACAGGGGAGTCACTGAAGCTTTCTTT. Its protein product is CASSSYRGVTEAFF.

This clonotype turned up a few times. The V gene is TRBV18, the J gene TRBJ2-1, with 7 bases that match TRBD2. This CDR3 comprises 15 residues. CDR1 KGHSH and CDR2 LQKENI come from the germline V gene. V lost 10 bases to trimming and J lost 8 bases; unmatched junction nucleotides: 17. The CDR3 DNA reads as TGTGCCACCGACGGGGAGGGGCCGGCCTGGGATGAGCAGTTCTTC. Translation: CATDGEGPAWDEQFF.